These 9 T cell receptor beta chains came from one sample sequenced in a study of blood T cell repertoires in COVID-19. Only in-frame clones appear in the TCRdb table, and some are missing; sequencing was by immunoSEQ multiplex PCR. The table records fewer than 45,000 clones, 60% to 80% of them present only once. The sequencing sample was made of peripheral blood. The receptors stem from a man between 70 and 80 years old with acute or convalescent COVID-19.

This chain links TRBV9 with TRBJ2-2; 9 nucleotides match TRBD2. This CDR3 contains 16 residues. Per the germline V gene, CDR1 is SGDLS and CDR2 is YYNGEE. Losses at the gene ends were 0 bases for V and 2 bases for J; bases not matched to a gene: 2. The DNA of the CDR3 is TGTGCCAGCAGCGTAGAAGCGGGGGGCAACACCGGGGAGCTGTTTTTT. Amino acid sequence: CASSVEAGGNTGELFF.

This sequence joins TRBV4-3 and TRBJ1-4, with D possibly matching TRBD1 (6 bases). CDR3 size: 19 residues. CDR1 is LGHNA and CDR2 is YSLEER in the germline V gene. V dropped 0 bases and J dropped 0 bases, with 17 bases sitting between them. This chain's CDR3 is CASSQDRGGTLATNEKLFF. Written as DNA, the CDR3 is TGCGCCAGCAGCCAAGATCGGGGAGGGACACTTGCAACTAATGAAAAACTGTTTTTT.

CDR3 residues: CASTTYGRERRVNYGYTF. In DNA, the CDR3 is TGTGCCAGTACTACCTATGGCAGGGAACGTAGGGTCAACTATGGCTACACCTTC. V and J are TRBV19 and TRBJ1-2, with TRBD1 as a possible D gene (5 bases). In germline, CDR1 is LNHDA, CDR2 SQIVND (reference sequence). CDR3 size: 18 residues. Trimming took 7 bases from V and 2 from J, leaving 26 bases between them. The whole variable domain, filled in from reference TRBV19 and TRBJ1-2, reads DGGITQSPKYLFRKEGQNVTLSCEQNLNHDAMYWYRQDPGQGLRLIYYSQIVNDFQKGDIAEGYSVSREKKESFPLTVTSAQKNPTAFYLCASTTYGRERRVNYGYTFGSGTRLTVV.

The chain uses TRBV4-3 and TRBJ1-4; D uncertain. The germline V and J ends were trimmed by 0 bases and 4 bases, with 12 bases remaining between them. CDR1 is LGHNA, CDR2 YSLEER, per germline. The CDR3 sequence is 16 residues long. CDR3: CASSQDLGRNNEKLFF. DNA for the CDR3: TGCGCCAGCAGCCAAGATCTAGGTCGGAATAATGAAAAACTGTTTTTT.

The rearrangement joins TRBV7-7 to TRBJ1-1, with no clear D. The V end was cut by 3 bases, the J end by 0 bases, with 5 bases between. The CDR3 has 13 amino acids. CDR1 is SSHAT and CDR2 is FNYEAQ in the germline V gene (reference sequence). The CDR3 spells CASSFSMNTEAFF. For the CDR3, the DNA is TGTGCCAGCAGCTTTTCCATGAACACTGAAGCTTTCTTT.

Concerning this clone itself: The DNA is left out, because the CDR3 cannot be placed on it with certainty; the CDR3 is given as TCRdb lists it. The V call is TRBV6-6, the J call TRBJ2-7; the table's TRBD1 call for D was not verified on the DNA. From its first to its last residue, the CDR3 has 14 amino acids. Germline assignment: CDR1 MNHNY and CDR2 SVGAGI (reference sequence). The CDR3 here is CASSTSDTYYEQYF.

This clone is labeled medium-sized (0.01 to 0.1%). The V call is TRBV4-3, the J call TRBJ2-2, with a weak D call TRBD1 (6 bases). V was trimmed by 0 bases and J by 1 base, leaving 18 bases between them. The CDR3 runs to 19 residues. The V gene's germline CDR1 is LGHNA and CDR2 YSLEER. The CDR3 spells CASSQDLGPGTMNTGELFF. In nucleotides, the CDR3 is TGCGCCAGCAGCCAAGATCTAGGGCCAGGGACAATGAACACCGGGGAGCTGTTTTTT.

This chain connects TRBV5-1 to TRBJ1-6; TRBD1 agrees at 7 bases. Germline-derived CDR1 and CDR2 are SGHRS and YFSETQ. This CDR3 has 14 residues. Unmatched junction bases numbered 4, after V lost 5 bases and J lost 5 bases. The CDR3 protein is CASRSGTDNSPLHF. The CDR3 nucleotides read TGCGCCAGCAGGTCCGGGACAGATAATTCACCCCTCCACTTT.

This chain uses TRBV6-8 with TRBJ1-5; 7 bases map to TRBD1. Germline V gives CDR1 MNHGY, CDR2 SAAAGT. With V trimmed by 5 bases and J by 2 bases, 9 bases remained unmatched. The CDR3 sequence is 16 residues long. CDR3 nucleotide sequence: TGTGCCAGCAGTCACACCCGCAGGGGGTGCAATCAGCCCCAGCATTTT. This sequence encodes CASSHTRRGCNQPQHF.